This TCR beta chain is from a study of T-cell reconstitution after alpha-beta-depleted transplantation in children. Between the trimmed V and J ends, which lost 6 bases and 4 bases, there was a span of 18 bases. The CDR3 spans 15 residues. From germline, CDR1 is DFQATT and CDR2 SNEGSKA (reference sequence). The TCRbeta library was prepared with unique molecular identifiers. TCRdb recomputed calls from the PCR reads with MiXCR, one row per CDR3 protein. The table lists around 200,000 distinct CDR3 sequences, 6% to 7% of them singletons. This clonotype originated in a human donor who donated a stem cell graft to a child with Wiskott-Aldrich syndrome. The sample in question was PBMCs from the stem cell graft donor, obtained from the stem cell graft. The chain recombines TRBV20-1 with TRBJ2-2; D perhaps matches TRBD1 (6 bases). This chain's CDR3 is CSAPKWGRGTGELFF. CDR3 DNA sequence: TGCAGTGCCCCAAAGTGGGGGCGCGGCACCGGGGAGCTGTTTTTT.